Below are 21 T cell receptor beta chains sequenced from a single sample in a study of blood T cell repertoires in COVID-19. Sequencing used immunoSEQ multiplex PCR; TCRdb keeps in-frame clones, though not all of them. The sample shows over 600,000 clones, 85% to 90% of them seen only once. Material for sequencing was peripheral blood. The receptors were gathered from a woman aged 18 to 35 with acute or convalescent COVID-19.

The rearrangement uses TRBV3-1 (or the pseudogene TRBV3-2) and TRBJ2-7, with D perhaps TRBD2 (6 bases). CDR1 and CDR2 from the germline V gene are LGHDT and YNNKEL (reference sequence). Trimming stripped 0 bases from V and 0 bases from J, with 21 bases between. This CDR3 is 19 amino acids long. The CDR3 reads CASSQDLSRGRGSSYEQYF. The CDR3 DNA is TGTGCCAGCAGCCAAGATCTTAGTCGGGGACGGGGGAGCTCCTACGAGCAGTACTTC.

The rearrangement joins TRBV19 to TRBJ2-2; 7 bases are a match to TRBD1. Germline CDR1 LNHDA, CDR2 SQIVND (reference sequence). Trimming removed 0 bases from V and 3 bases from J; junction bases left unmatched: 16. CDR3 length: 20 amino acids. CDR3 region: CASSIDGLGTDLWDTGELFF. The CDR3 DNA reads as TGTGCCAGTAGTATAGATGGCCTTGGGACAGATTTATGGGACACCGGGGAGCTGTTTTTT.

The chain has TRBV4-1 and TRBJ1-4; 7 bases match TRBD1. The germline V gene encodes CDR1 MGHRA and CDR2 YSYEKL. The CDR3 sequence is 15 residues long. With V trimmed by 4 bases and J by 6 bases, 8 bases remained unmatched. CDR3 DNA sequence: TGCGCCAGCAGCCGACAGGGCTCGTTAGATGAAAAACTGTTTTTT. This gives the protein CASSRQGSLDEKLFF.

The CDR3 is CASKTPGQGPDGYTF. The DNA for the CDR3 is TGTGCCAGTAAAACTCCGGGACAGGGTCCTGATGGCTACACCTTC. J is TRBJ1-2 and V is TRBV28; 9 bases map to TRBD1. The germline V gene encodes CDR1 MDHEN and CDR2 SYDVKM. Trimming at V came to 9 bases and at J to 6 bases, leaving 14 bases not matched to a gene. This CDR3 has 15 residues.

J is TRBJ1-5 and V is TRBV24-1, with 9 bases that match TRBD1. Losses at the gene ends were 4 bases for V and 1 base for J; bases not matched to a gene: 16. There are 20 residues in the CDR3. In germline, CDR1 is KGHDR, CDR2 SFDVKD. The CDR3 region is CATSDPSFDRGANSNQPQHF. In nucleotides, the CDR3 is TGTGCCACCAGTGACCCTTCCTTTGACAGGGGGGCCAACAGCAATCAGCCCCAGCATTTT.

The genes are TRBV28 and TRBJ1-5; 7 bases are a match to TRBD1. The J segment lost 0 bases and the V segment lost 11 bases, leaving 7 bases of the junction unmatched. Germline assignment: CDR1 MDHEN and CDR2 SYDVKM. The CDR3 sequence is 14 residues long. The CDR3 sequence is CAVGQQYSNQPQHF. Here the CDR3 DNA reads TGTGCCGTGGGACAGCAGTATAGCAATCAGCCCCAGCATTTT. The whole variable domain, filled in from reference TRBV28 and TRBJ1-5, reads DVKVTQSSRYLVKRTGEKVFLECVQDMDHENMFWYRQDPGLGLRLIYFSYDVKMKEKGDIPEGYSVSREKKERFSLILESASTNQTSMYLCAVGQQYSNQPQHFGDGTRLSIL.

The genes are TRBV5-8 and TRBJ1-2; perhaps TRBD1 as D (5 bases). Trimming cost V 2 bases and J 8 bases, with 13 bases left between them. Per germline, CDR1 SGHTS and CDR2 YDEGEE. The CDR3 has 13 residues. CDR3 sequence: CASSFRRAVGYTF. Written as DNA, the CDR3 is TGTGCCAGCAGCTTTCGCAGGGCAGTAGGCTACACCTTC.

The rearrangement uses TRBV4-3 and TRBJ1-2; TRBD1 matches 9 bases. This CDR3 comprises 15 residues. The germline V gene encodes CDR1 LGHNA and CDR2 YSLEER. V shed 1 base and J 5 bases; nucleotides not matched to a gene: 5. The CDR3 nucleotides read TGCGCCAGCAGCCAAGGAGGACAGGGGTTGTATGGCTACACCTTC. Protein: CASSQGGQGLYGYTF.

This clone has just one count. The chain recombines TRBV4-1 with TRBJ1-5; the match to TRBD1 covers 7 bases. Losses at the gene ends were 4 bases for V and 3 bases for J; bases not matched to a gene: 3. CDR1 is MGHRA, CDR2 YSYEKL, per germline. The CDR3 spans 14 residues. CDR3 region: CASSPDRSNQPQHF. The CDR3 coding sequence is TGCGCCAGCAGCCCGGACAGGTCCAATCAGCCCCAGCATTTT.

This clone appeared a single time. V and J are TRBV6-4 and TRBJ2-1, with a tentative D call TRBD2 (6 bases). The CDR3 consists of 15 residues. V dropped 5 bases and J dropped 6 bases, with 17 bases sitting between them. The germline CDR1 and CDR2 sequences are MRHNA and SNTAGT. CDR3 DNA sequence: TGTGCCAGCAGTCTGGGCGGGGAGTATACCAATGAGCAGTTCTTC. Amino acid sequence: CASSLGGEYTNEQFF.

V is TRBV6-5 and J is TRBJ2-2, with D possibly being TRBD1 (6 bases). The ends were cut back, 5 bases at V and 6 bases at J, with 13 bases in the middle. Germline assignment: CDR1 MNHEY and CDR2 SVGAGI. The CDR3 contains 14 residues. The CDR3 DNA reads TGTGCCAGCAGTCCAGACCGACAGGCCGGGGAGCTGTTTTTT. Its translation is CASSPDRQAGELFF.

The chain is built from TRBV5-1 and TRBJ1-2; D ambiguous. The CDR3 length is 15 residues. CDR1 and CDR2 from the germline V gene are SGHRS and YFSETQ. Trimming shortened V by 1 base and J by 2 bases, and 12 bases separated the two germline ends. This CDR3 is CASSLSGETNYGYTF. The CDR3 coding sequence is TGCGCCAGCAGCTTGAGCGGGGAGACGAACTATGGCTACACCTTC.

This chain joins TRBV4-1 and TRBJ1-2, with D unclear. This CDR3 is 13 amino acids long. Looked up from germline, CDR1 is MGHRA and CDR2 is YSYEKL. V lost 1 base and J 7 bases, leaving 10 bases between the germline ends. CDR3 DNA: TGCGCCAGCAGCCAAGGGAGCGGGCCTGGCTACACCTTC. Protein: CASSQGSGPGYTF.

The chain combines TRBV24-1 with TRBJ2-7, with a possible D match to TRBD2 (5 bases). This CDR3 has 13 amino acids. Trimming left V 4 bases short and J 7 bases short, with 13 bases between. CDR1 is KGHDR and CDR2 is SFDVKD in the germline V gene. This CDR3 is CATSEPRGREQYF. Written as DNA, the CDR3 is TGTGCCACCAGTGAACCCCGGGGAAGGGAGCAGTACTTC.

This clone was seen just once. The gene calls are TRBV27 and TRBJ2-2; TRBD1 might be the D (6 bases). The V end was cut by 1 base, the J end by 4 bases, with 13 bases between. CDR1 and CDR2 (germline): MNHEY, SMNVEV (reference sequence). This CDR3 has 16 residues. This CDR3 reads CASSLFRGVGTGELFF. The CDR3 bases are TGTGCCAGCAGTTTATTCAGGGGTGTGGGCACCGGGGAGCTGTTTTTT.

The V and J genes are TRBV6-5 and TRBJ2-1; weak D call: TRBD2 (7 bases). Per germline, CDR1 MNHEY and CDR2 SVGAGI. V was trimmed by 6 bases and J by 7 bases, leaving 10 bases between them. There are 12 residues in the CDR3. CDR3 region: CASRGGGNEQFF. In DNA form, the CDR3 reads TGTGCCAGCAGAGGGGGGGGGAATGAGCAGTTCTTC.

The gene calls are TRBV29-1 and TRBJ1-2; TRBD1 might be the D (6 bases). CDR1 and CDR2 from the germline V gene are SQVTM and ANQGSEA. V lost 0 bases, J lost 1 base, and 18 bases lay in between. The CDR3 runs to 17 residues. The CDR3, as DNA: TGCAGCGTTGAAGACTCGACGGGACATCTTTTTAACTATGGCTACACCTTC. It specifies CSVEDSTGHLFNYGYTF.

The chain recombines TRBV6-2 or TRBV6-3 with TRBJ1-3; no reliable D call. V gave up 6 bases and J gave up 4 bases, with 7 bases separating them. Germline assignment: CDR1 MNHEY and CDR2 SVGEGT. The CDR3 length is 12 residues. CDR3 bases: TGTGCCAGCAGCCCACAGGGAAACACCATATATTTT. Translated: CASSPQGNTIYF.

The V call is TRBV20-1, the J call TRBJ1-5, with D hard to call. CDR1 and CDR2 from the germline V gene are DFQATT and SNEGSKA (reference sequence). Trimming stripped 3 bases from V and 4 bases from J, with 13 bases between. This CDR3 is built from 14 residues. The CDR3 DNA reads as TGCAGTGCTAGTATTGAGGAGAATAATCAGCCCCAGCATTTT. It specifies CSASIEENNQPQHF.

The V call is TRBV28, the J call TRBJ1-2, with D uncertain. Per the germline V gene, CDR1 is MDHEN and CDR2 is SYDVKM. This CDR3 spans 11 amino acids. Trimming took off 6 bases at V and 2 bases at J, with 4 bases between the two ends. The CDR3 region is CASRRNYGYTF. In DNA form, the CDR3 reads TGTGCCAGCAGGAGGAACTATGGCTACACCTTC.

The rearrangement uses TRBV9 and TRBJ1-3; tentatively, D is TRBD1 (5 bases). This CDR3 region has 14 residues. V was pared by 3 bases and J by 3 bases, with 10 bases between. CDR1 SGDLS and CDR2 YYNGEE come from the germline V gene. DNA of the CDR3: TGTGCCAGCAGCGCCGCGGGGGGTGGAAACACCATATATTTT. Amino acid sequence: CASSAAGGGNTIYF.